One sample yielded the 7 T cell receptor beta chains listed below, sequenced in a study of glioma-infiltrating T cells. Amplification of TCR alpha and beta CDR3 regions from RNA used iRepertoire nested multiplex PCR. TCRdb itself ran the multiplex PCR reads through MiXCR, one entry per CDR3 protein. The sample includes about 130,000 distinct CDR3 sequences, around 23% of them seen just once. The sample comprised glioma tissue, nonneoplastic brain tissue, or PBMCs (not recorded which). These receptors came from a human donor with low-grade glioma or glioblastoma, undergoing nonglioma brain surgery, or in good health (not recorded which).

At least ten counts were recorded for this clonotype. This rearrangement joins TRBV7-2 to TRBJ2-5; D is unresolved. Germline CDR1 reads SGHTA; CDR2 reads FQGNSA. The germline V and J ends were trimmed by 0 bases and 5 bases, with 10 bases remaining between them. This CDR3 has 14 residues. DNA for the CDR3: TGTGCCAGCAGCTTAGCGTATCTATTCGAGACCCAGTACTTC. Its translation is CASSLAYLFETQYF.

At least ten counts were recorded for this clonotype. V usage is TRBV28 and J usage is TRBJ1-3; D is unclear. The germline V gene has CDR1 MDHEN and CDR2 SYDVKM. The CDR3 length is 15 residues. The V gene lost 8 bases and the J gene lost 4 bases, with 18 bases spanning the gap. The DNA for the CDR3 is TGTGCCAGCCTGACGGGGAATCTGTACGGAAACACCATATATTTT. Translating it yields CASLTGNLYGNTIYF.

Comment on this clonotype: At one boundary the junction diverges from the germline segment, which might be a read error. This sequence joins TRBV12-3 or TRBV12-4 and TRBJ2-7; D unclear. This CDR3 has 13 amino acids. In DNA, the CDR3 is TGTGCCAGCAGTTTATCCCCAGCCTACGATCAGTACTTC. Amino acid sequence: CASSLSPAYDQYF.

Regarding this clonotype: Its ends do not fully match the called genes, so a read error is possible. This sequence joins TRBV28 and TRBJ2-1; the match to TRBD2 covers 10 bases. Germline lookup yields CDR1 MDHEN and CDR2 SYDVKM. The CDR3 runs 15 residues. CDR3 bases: TGTGCCAGCAGTTTGTGGACTAGCGGCTACAATGAGCATTTCTTC. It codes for CASSLWTSGYNEHFF.

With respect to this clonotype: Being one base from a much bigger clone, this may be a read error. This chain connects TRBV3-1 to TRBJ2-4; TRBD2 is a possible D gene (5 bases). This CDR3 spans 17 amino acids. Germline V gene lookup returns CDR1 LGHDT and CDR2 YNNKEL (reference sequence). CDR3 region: CASSQDESPLAKNIKYF. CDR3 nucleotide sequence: TGTGCCAGCAGCCAAGATGAATCCCCGCTAGCCAAAAACATTAAGTACTTC.

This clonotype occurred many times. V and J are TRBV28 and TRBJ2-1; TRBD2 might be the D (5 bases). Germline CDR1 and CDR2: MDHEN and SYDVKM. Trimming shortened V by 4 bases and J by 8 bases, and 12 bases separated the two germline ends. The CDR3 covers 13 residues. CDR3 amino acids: CASSWTGVDEQFF. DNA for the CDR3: TGTGCCAGCAGTTGGACTGGGGTCGATGAGCAGTTCTTC.

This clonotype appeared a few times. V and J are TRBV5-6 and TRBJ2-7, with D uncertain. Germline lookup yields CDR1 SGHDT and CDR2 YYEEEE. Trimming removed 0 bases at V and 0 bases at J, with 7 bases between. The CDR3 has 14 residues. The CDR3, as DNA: TGTGCCAGCAGCTTGGGAGGCGACTCCTACGAGCAGTACTTC. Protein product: CASSLGGDSYEQYF.